This T cell receptor (beta chain) is drawn from a study of PD-1 blockade in classical Hodgkin lymphoma. Study conclusions and caveats: Relative to healthy donors, newly diagnosed patients reportedly had lower baseline TCR diversity, which was reported as lower still in relapsed/refractory patients. For complete responders, baseline diversity was comparable to that of newly diagnosed patients. When nivolumab was started under 1 year after ASCT, patients were excluded.

All trial patients relapsed after autologous stem cell transplantation. Libraries were prepared by immunoSEQ multiplex PCR; TCRdb keeps only in-frame clonotypes and omits some of them. The profile shows about 19,000 clones, 86% of them singletons. This clone was observed a handful of times. Its antigen is not known. There are 14 residues in the CDR3. V shed 5 bases and J 2 bases; nucleotides not matched to a gene: 6. Germline CDR1 and CDR2: SGHRS and YFSETQ. This sequence joins TRBV5-1 and TRBJ2-5; the match to TRBD1 covers 7 bases. The sample in question was peripheral blood mononuclear cells (PBMCs), obtained before the second cycle of nivolumab. The sequence was collected from a human donor with classical Hodgkin lymphoma. For the CDR3, the DNA is TGCGCCAGCAGGAGACAGGGTCAGCAAGAGACCCAGTACTTC. Residues: CASRRQGQQETQYF.